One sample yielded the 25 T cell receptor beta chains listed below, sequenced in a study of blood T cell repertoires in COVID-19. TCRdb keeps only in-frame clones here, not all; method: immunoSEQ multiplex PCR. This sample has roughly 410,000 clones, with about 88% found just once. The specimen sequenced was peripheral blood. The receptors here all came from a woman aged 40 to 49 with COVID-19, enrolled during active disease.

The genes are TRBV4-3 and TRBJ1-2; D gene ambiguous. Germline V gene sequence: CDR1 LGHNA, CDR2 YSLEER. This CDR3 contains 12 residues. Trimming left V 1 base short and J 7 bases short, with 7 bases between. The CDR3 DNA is TGCGCCAGCAGCCAAGCTACGGGTGGCTACACCTTC. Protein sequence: CASSQATGGYTF.

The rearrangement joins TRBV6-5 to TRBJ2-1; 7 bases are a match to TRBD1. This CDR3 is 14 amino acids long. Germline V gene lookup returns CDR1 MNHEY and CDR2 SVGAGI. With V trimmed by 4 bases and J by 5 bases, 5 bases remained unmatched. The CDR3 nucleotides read TGTGCCAGCAGTTTGACAGGGTCCCACAATGAGCAGTTCTTC. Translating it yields CASSLTGSHNEQFF.

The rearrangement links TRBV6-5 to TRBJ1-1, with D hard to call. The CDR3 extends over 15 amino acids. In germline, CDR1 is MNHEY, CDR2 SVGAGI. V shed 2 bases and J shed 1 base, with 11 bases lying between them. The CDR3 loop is CASSYNFSPNTEAFF. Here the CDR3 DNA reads TGTGCCAGCAGTTACAATTTTAGCCCGAACACTGAAGCTTTCTTT.

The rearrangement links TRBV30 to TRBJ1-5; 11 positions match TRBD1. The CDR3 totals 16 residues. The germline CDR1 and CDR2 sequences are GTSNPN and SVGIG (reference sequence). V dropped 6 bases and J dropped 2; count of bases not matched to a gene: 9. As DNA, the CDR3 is TGTGCCTGCTCCGGGACAGGGGGTCCCGGCAATCAGCCCCAGCATTTT. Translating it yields CACSGTGGPGNQPQHF.

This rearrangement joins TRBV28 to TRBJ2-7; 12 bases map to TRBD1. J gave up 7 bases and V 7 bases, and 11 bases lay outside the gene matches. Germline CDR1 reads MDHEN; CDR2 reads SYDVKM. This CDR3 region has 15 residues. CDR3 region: CASIRAGTGGNEQYF. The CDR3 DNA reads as TGTGCCAGCATCCGGGCCGGGACAGGGGGCAATGAGCAGTACTTC.

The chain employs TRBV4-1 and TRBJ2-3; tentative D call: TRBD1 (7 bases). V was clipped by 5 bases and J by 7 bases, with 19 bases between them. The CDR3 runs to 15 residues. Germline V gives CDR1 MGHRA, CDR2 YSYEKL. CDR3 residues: CASSSRPAGQNTQYF. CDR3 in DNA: TGCGCCAGCAGCTCAAGGCCTGCGGGACAGAATACGCAGTATTTT.

The CDR3, as DNA: TGTGCCAGCAGTTTAGGCCTAGCGGGAGTCTCTGAGCAGTTCTTC. It codes for CASSLGLAGVSEQFF. V gene TRBV27 combines with J gene TRBJ2-1; TRBD2 aligns across 10 bases. In germline, CDR1 is MNHEY, CDR2 SMNVEV (reference sequence). The CDR3 covers 15 residues. V gave up 2 bases and J gave up 9 bases; unmatched junction bases: 7.

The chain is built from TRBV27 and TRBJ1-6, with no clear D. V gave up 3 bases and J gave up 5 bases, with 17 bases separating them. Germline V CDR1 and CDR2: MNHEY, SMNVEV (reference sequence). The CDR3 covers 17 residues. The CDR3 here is CASSFFLSPTDNSPLHF. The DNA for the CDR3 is TGTGCCAGCAGTTTTTTTTTATCCCCAACGGATAATTCACCCCTCCACTTT.

This CDR3 reads CASSFQLGTLTDTQYF. CDR3 in DNA: TGTGCCAGCAGCTTCCAGTTGGGCACCCTCACAGATACGCAGTATTTT. This sequence joins TRBV7-9 and TRBJ2-3; D is unresolved. Germline V gives CDR1 SEHNR, CDR2 FQNEAQ (reference sequence). V dropped 3 bases and J dropped 2 bases, with 15 bases sitting between them. CDR3 length: 16 residues.

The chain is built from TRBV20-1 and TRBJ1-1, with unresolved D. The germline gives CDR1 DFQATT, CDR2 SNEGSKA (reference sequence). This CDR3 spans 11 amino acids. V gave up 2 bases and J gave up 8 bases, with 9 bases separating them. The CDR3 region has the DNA TGCAGTGCTAGAAATATGAGGGAAGCTTTCTTT. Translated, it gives CSARNMREAFF.

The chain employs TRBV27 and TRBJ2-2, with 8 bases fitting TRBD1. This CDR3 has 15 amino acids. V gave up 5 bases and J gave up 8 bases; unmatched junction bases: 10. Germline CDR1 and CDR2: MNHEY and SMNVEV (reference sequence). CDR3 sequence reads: CASSPGQGGWGELFF. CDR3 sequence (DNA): TGTGCCAGCAGTCCCGGACAGGGAGGATGGGGGGAGCTGTTTTTT.

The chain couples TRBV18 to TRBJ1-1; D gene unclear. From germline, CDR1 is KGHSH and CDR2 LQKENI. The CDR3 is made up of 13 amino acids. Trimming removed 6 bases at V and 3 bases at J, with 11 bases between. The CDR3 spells CASSGNRDTEAFF. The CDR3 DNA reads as TGTGCCAGCTCGGGTAATCGGGACACTGAAGCTTTCTTT.

CDR3 region: CASSFDKGLAGGEQYF. CDR3 coding DNA: TGTGCCAGCAGTTTCGACAAGGGACTAGCGGGAGGCGAGCAGTACTTC. The chain is built from TRBV6-5 and TRBJ2-7; TRBD2 aligns across 15 bases. V lost 4 bases to trimming and J lost 6 bases; unmatched junction nucleotides: 7. The CDR3 has 16 amino acids. Germline CDR1 MNHEY, CDR2 SVGAGI.

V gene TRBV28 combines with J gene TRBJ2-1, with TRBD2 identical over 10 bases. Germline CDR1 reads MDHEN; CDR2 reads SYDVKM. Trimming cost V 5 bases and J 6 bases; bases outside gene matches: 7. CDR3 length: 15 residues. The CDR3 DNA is TGTGCCAGCAGTAGGACTAGCGGTCTGGTCAATGAGCAGTTCTTC. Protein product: CASSRTSGLVNEQFF.

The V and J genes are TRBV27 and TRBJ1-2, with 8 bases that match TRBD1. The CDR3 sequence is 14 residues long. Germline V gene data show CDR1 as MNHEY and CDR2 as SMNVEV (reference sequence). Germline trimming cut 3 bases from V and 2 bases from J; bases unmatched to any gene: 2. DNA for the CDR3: TGTGCCAGCAGTTTTCAGGGGGCGAACTATGGCTACACCTTC. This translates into CASSFQGANYGYTF.

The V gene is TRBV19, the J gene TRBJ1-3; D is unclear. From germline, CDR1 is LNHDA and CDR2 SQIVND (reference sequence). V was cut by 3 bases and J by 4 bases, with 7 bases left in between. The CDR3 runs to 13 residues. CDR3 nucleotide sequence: TGTGCCAGTAGTATCAGTCCGGGAAACACCATATATTTT. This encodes CASSISPGNTIYF.

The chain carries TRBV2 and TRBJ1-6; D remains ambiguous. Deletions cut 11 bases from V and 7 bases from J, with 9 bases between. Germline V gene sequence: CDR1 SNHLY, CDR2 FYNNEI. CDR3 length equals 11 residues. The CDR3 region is CAVGGNSPLHF. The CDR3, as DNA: TGTGCCGTTGGCGGAAATTCACCCCTCCACTTT.

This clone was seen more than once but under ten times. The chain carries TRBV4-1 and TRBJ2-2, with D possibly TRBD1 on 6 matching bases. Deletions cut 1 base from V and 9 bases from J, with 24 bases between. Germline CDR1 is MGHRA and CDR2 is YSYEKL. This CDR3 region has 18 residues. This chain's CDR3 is CASSQVIQGRSLRRELFF. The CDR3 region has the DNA TGCGCCAGCAGCCAAGTTATCCAGGGGAGAAGTTTAAGACGGGAGCTGTTTTTT.

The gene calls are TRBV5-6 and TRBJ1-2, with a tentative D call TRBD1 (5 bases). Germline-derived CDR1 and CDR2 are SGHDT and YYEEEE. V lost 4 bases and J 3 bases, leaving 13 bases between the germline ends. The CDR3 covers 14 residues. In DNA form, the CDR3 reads TGTGCCAGCAGCGCGGGACCAAGGGACTATGGCTACACCTTC. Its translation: CASSAGPRDYGYTF.

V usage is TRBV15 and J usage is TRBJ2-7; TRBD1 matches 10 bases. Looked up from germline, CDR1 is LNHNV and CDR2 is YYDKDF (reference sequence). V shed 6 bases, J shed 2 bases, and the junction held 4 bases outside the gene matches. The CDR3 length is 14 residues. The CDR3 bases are TGTGCCACCAGGGGACAGGGGCCGGCCTACGAGCAGTACTTC. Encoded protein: CATRGQGPAYEQYF.

CDR3 in DNA: TGTGCCAGCAGTTGGACAGGGGGCAGCAATCAGCCCCAGCATTTT. This translates into CASSWTGGSNQPQHF. The chain employs TRBV28 and TRBJ1-5, with 11 bases lining up with TRBD1. The CDR3 spans 15 residues. The trim removed 4 bases at V and 1 base at J, leaving 0 bases unmatched. Looked up from germline, CDR1 is MDHEN and CDR2 is SYDVKM.

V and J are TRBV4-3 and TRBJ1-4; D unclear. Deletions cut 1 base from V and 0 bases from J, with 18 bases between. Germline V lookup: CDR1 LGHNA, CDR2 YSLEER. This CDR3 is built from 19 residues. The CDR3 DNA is TGCGCCAGCAGCCAAGTCCCCACCGGACGGGGAACAACTAATGAAAAACTGTTTTTT. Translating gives CASSQVPTGRGTTNEKLFF.

CDR3 residues: CASSISLAGGPGTQYF. CDR3 sequence (DNA): TGTGCCAGTAGTATTAGCCTAGCGGGAGGGCCGGGAACGCAGTATTTT. The V and J genes are TRBV19 and TRBJ2-3; 12 nucleotides agree with TRBD2. Per germline, CDR1 LNHDA and CDR2 SQIVND (reference sequence). V shed 3 bases, J shed 9 bases, and the junction held 10 bases outside the gene matches. The CDR3 runs to 16 residues.

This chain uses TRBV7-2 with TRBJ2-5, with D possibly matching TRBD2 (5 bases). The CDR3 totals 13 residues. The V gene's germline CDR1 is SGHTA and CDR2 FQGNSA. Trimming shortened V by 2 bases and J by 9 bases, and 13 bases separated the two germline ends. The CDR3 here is CASSLSFTGAQYF. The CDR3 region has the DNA TGTGCCAGCAGCTTAAGTTTCACCGGGGCCCAGTACTTC. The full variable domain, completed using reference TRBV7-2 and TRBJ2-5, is GAGVSQSPSNKVTEKGKDVELRCDPISGHTALYWYRQSLGQGLEFLIYFQGNSAPDKSGLPSDRFSAERTGGSVSTLTIQRTQQEDSAVYLCASSLSFTGAQYFGPGTRLLVL.

CDR3 loop: CASSIDGGTQYF. For the CDR3, the DNA is TGTGCCAGTAGTATAGACGGCGGTACGCAGTATTTT. V gene TRBV19 combines with J gene TRBJ2-3; D ambiguous. Germline assignment: CDR1 LNHDA and CDR2 SQIVND (reference sequence). CDR3 length: 12 residues. Deletions cut 0 bases from V and 8 bases from J, with 6 bases between. Using reference TRBV19 and TRBJ2-3 for the parts outside the CDR3, the full variable domain is DGGITQSPKYLFRKEGQNVTLSCEQNLNHDAMYWYRQDPGQGLRLIYYSQIVNDFQKGDIAEGYSVSREKKESFPLTVTSAQKNPTAFYLCASSIDGGTQYFGPGTRLTVL.